This entry lists 29 T cell receptor beta chains sequenced from one sample in a study of beta chain features in type 1 diabetes (dated by TCRdb to about 2018). Receptor libraries were prepared by the immunoSEQ multiplex PCR assay. The entire isolated RNA was reverse transcribed using the High Capacity cDNA Reverse Transcription Kit, and thus expressed TCRB transcripts were sequenced. The immuneACCESS repertoire file appears here via TCRdb, limited to in-frame rearrangements. These files lack a portion of the clones; in checked studies, under half of the deficit traces to unresolved V genes, and the cause of the others is not known. This sample holds 250,000 to 350,000 clones; 12% to 15% were observed only once. Jointly, the top ten make up approximately 6.7% of the sample. The material sequenced was central memory CD4+ T cells from blood. These receptors originate from a man younger than 45 in good health.

The gene calls are TRBV11-2 and TRBJ2-4; the D is unclear. The V end lost 4 bases, the J end lost 5 bases, and 3 bases lay between the germline ends. Per the germline V gene, CDR1 is SGHAT and CDR2 is FQNNGV. CDR3 length: 11 residues. CDR3 sequence: CASSWENIQYF. CDR3 coding DNA: TGTGCCAGCAGCTGGGAAAACATTCAGTACTTC.

The CDR3 spells CASSPDGPYYGYTF. The CDR3 nucleotides are TGCGCCAGCAGTCCTGACGGGCCGTACTATGGCTACACCTTC. This rearrangement joins TRBV10-2 to TRBJ1-2, with D hard to call. CDR1 WSHSY and CDR2 SAAADI come from the germline V gene. The ends were cut back, 5 bases at V and 3 bases at J, with 13 bases in the middle. The CDR3 is 14 residues long.

J is TRBJ2-7 and V is TRBV7-3, with 14 bases fitting TRBD2. Looked up from germline, CDR1 is SGHTA and CDR2 is FQGTGA. The junction had 10 bases not matched to a gene; V was cut back by 6 bases and J by 3 bases. This CDR3 comprises 17 residues. The CDR3 coding sequence is TGTGCCAGCAGAACGGGGGGACTAGCGGGAGTTAGCTACGAGCAGTACGTC. This codes for CASRTGGLAGVSYEQYV.

The V call is TRBV6-5, the J call TRBJ1-2; D is ambiguous. This CDR3 comprises 13 residues. Trimming left V 6 bases short and J 2 bases short, with 10 bases between. The germline CDR1 and CDR2 sequences are MNHEY and SVGAGI. CDR3 DNA: TGTGCCAGCAGACTAGACCAGAACTATGGCTACACCTTC. Amino acids: CASRLDQNYGYTF.

This clone appeared a few times. In the same sample, other DNA sequences code for this CDR3. The chain carries TRBV6-1 and TRBJ2-7; D unclear. CDR1 is MNHNS, CDR2 SASEGT, per germline. Trimming removed 4 bases at V and 3 bases at J, with 7 bases between. The CDR3 covers 12 residues. The CDR3 is CASSGGVYEQYF. The CDR3 DNA follows: TGTGCCAGCAGTGGTGGGGTCTACGAGCAGTACTTC.

This clone was observed a few times. The chain recombines TRBV7-6 with TRBJ2-5, with 11 bases that match TRBD2. V trimming: 6 bases; J trimming: 5 bases; junction bases outside the gene matches: 5. Germline-derived CDR1 and CDR2 are SGHVS and FNYEAQ. CDR3 length: 14 residues. The CDR3 loop reads CASRISGGAETQYF. The CDR3 DNA reads TGTGCCAGCAGAATTAGCGGGGGGGCCGAGACCCAGTACTTC.

The V gene is TRBV10-2, the J gene TRBJ2-3; 11 bases fit TRBD1. Per the germline V gene, CDR1 is WSHSY and CDR2 is SAAADI. The V gene end was trimmed by 5 bases and the J gene end by 1 base; junction bases not matched to a gene: 5. This CDR3 has 16 amino acids. This chain's CDR3 is CASSTGTGGRTDTQYF. CDR3 bases: TGCGCCAGCAGTACCGGGACAGGGGGACGCACAGATACGCAGTATTTT.

The chain links TRBV5-8 to TRBJ2-1; 9 bases agree with TRBD1. The CDR3 length is 14 residues. Losses at the gene ends were 4 bases for V and 9 bases for J; bases not matched to a gene: 8. The germline gives CDR1 SGHTS, CDR2 YDEGEE. The CDR3 loop reads CASSPRDRDSEQFF. CDR3 bases: TGTGCCAGCAGCCCCCGGGACAGGGATAGTGAGCAGTTCTTC.

The genes are TRBV9 and TRBJ2-6; D not resolved. Looked up from germline, CDR1 is SGDLS and CDR2 is YYNGEE. The CDR3 has 20 amino acids. V was trimmed by 0 bases and J by 0 bases, leaving 19 bases between them. In DNA, the CDR3 is TGTGCCAGCAGCGTAGGGCCTAGTAGTAGTATGCGCTCTGGGGCCAACGTCCTGACTTTC. Translating gives CASSVGPSSSMRSGANVLTF.

This clone was found once. At one of its ends the junction is not consistent with the germline gene, which may arise from a read error. V usage is TRBV10-3 and J usage is TRBJ2-5, with 7 nucleotides matching TRBD2. The CDR3 is made up of 14 amino acids. CDR1 and CDR2 from the germline V gene are ENHRY and SYGVKD. The DNA of the CDR3 is TGTGCCAGCAGTTTAACGGGGGGAGTAGAGACCCAGTACTTC. Translated, it gives CASSLTGGVETQYF.

There are a few counts of this clone. This chain joins TRBV5-1 and TRBJ1-4, with 8 bases lining up with TRBD1. The germline CDR1 and CDR2 sequences are SGHRS and YFSETQ. Trimming at V came to 2 bases and at J to 3 bases, leaving 6 bases not matched to a gene. This CDR3 comprises 16 residues. The DNA of the CDR3 is TGCGCCAGCAGCTTTAGGCAGGGGGCGTCTAATGAAAAACTGTTTTTT. Its protein is CASSFRQGASNEKLFF.

This clone was observed a single time. The rearrangement uses TRBV6-1 and TRBJ1-1; D is ambiguous. Germline lookup yields CDR1 MNHNS and CDR2 SASEGT. This CDR3 is 12 amino acids long. The V gene lost 6 bases and the J gene lost 2 bases, with 7 bases spanning the gap. CDR3 protein: CASSGGNTEAFF. The CDR3 coding sequence is TGTGCCAGCAGCGGAGGTAACACTGAAGCTTTCTTT.

The gene calls are TRBV29-1 and TRBJ2-3, with 9 nucleotides matching TRBD2. CDR3 length equals 15 residues. Germline-derived CDR1 and CDR2 are SQVTM and ANQGSEA. Trimming at V came to 6 bases and at J to 1 base, leaving 8 bases not matched to a gene. The CDR3 spells CSVRRGGRGTDTQYF. DNA for the CDR3: TGCAGCGTACGGCGGGGGGGCCGGGGCACAGATACGCAGTATTTT.

Points on this clone: Other DNA sequences in the same sample also yield this CDR3. The V call is TRBV19, the J call TRBJ1-5, with unresolved D. There are 13 residues in the CDR3. Per germline, CDR1 LNHDA and CDR2 SQIVND (reference sequence). V was pared by 4 bases and J by 1 base, with 5 bases between. The CDR3 sequence: CASSTQSNQPQHF. DNA for the CDR3: TGTGCCAGTAGTACCCAGAGCAATCAGCCCCAGCATTTT.

The chain links TRBV2 to TRBJ2-5, with TRBD2 identical over 7 bases. CDR1 SNHLY and CDR2 FYNNEI come from the germline V gene. V trimming: 0 bases; J trimming: 4 bases; junction bases outside the gene matches: 5. The CDR3 covers 15 residues. CDR3: CASSEARGTAETQYF. The DNA of the CDR3 is TGTGCCAGCAGTGAAGCGCGGGGGACCGCAGAGACCCAGTACTTC.

This clone was counted only a few times. The chain uses TRBV2 and TRBJ1-5; 8 positions agree with TRBD1. V was clipped by 5 bases and J by 11 bases; unmatched bases: 11. The CDR3 runs to 14 residues. Per the germline V gene, CDR1 is SNHLY and CDR2 is FYNNEI. The CDR3 sequence: CASSLSTGGRSQHF. The CDR3 coding sequence is TGTGCCAGCAGTCTTTCAACAGGGGGTAGGTCCCAGCATTTT.

The chain joins TRBV7-9 to TRBJ2-3; D is possibly TRBD2 (7 bases). V was shortened by 4 bases and J by 5 bases, with 16 bases between the two germline ends. The length of the CDR3 is 15 residues. Per the germline V gene, CDR1 is SEHNR and CDR2 is FQNEAQ (reference sequence). This CDR3 reads CASSSEGGRGDTQYF. The DNA for the CDR3 is TGTGCCAGCAGCTCCGAGGGGGGGCGGGGAGATACGCAGTATTTT.

About this clone: This may come from a read error, since a much larger clone is one base off. The chain has TRBV5-4 and TRBJ1-6; 7 nucleotides align to TRBD1. V lost 4 bases, J lost 5 bases, and 0 bases stayed unmatched. Germline lookup yields CDR1 SGHNT and CDR2 YYREEE (reference sequence). This CDR3 region has 13 residues. The CDR3: CASSGQDNSPLHF. CDR3 DNA sequence: TGTGCCAGCAGCGGACAGGATAATTCACCCCTCCACTTT. The complete variable domain, with remaining parts taken from reference TRBV5-4 and TRBJ1-6, reads ETGVTQSPTHLIKTRGQQVTLRCSSQSGHNTVSWYQQALGQGPQFIFQYYREEENGRGNFPPRFSGLQFPNYSSELNVNALELDDSALYLCASSGQDNSPLHFGNGTRLTVT.

The chain uses TRBV20-1 and TRBJ2-3; D not certain. Trimming pared 6 bases from V and 6 bases from J, leaving 10 bases between. This CDR3 comprises 11 residues. Germline lookup yields CDR1 DFQATT and CDR2 SNEGSKA (reference sequence). This CDR3 reads CSADFSDTQYF. The DNA for the CDR3 is TGCAGTGCGGATTTCTCGGATACGCAGTATTTT.

In its sample, this clone was seen a few times. V gene TRBV7-9 combines with J gene TRBJ1-2, with 7 bases identical to TRBD1. Per the germline V gene, CDR1 is SEHNR and CDR2 is FQNEAQ (reference sequence). The CDR3 is 18 amino acids. V trimming: 5 bases; J trimming: 1 base; junction bases outside the gene matches: 16. The CDR3 loop reads CASSKFPQGGGSNYGYTF. The CDR3 DNA reads as TGTGCCAGCAGCAAATTTCCTCAGGGGGGAGGTAGTAACTATGGCTACACCTTC.

The rearrangement links TRBV5-4 to TRBJ1-1; perhaps TRBD1 as D (5 bases). There are 15 residues in the CDR3. The germline V gene encodes CDR1 SGHNT and CDR2 YYREEE (reference sequence). V was shortened by 0 bases and J by 6 bases, with 15 bases between the two germline ends. The CDR3 nucleotides are TGTGCCAGCAGCTTGGGGCAGGGTATGAAGGCTGAAGCTTTCTTT. Amino acids: CASSLGQGMKAEAFF.

This clone appeared a few times. V is TRBV10-3 and J is TRBJ2-7; 12 bases are shared with TRBD2. Germline trimming cut 7 bases from V and 5 bases from J; bases unmatched to any gene: 3. Germline V gene sequence: CDR1 ENHRY, CDR2 SYGVKD. The CDR3 consists of 13 residues. CDR3 amino acids: CAITSGGANEQYF. The DNA for the CDR3 is TGTGCCATCACTAGCGGGGGGGCTAACGAGCAGTACTTC.

The gene calls are TRBV4-3 and TRBJ1-1; unclear D gene. Germline V CDR1 and CDR2: LGHNA, YSLEER. V was clipped by 6 bases and J by 6 bases, with 14 bases between them. The CDR3 extends over 13 amino acids. In DNA, the CDR3 is TGCGCCAGCAGTTACAGTTTTTTCGCTGAAGCTTTCTTT. Protein product: CASSYSFFAEAFF.

This clone was found a few times. Different DNA sequences within this sample yield the same CDR3. The V and J genes are TRBV30 and TRBJ2-3, with D possibly being TRBD1 or TRBD2 (5 bases each). The germline CDR1 and CDR2 sequences are GTSNPN and SVGIG (reference sequence). V dropped 2 bases and J dropped 4 bases, with 7 bases sitting between them. The CDR3 spans 12 residues. The CDR3 spells CAWSRGPDTQYF. For the CDR3, the DNA is TGTGCCTGGAGTCGGGGCCCAGATACGCAGTATTTT. Full variable domain (remainder filled in from reference TRBV30 and TRBJ2-3): SQTIHQWPATLVQPVGSPLSLECTVEGTSNPNLYWYRQAAGRGLQLLFYSVGIGQISSEVPQNLSASRPQDRQFILSSKKLLLSDSGFYLCAWSRGPDTQYFGPGTRLTVL.

The gene calls are TRBV6-9 and TRBJ1-1; D is unresolved. With 3 bases removed from V and 1 base from J, the gap between germline ends came to 6 bases. The CDR3 consists of 13 residues. The germline V gene encodes CDR1 MNHGY and CDR2 SVAAGI. The CDR3 sequence: CASSYVQNTEAFF. CDR3 nucleotides: TGTGCCAGCAGTTACGTACAGAACACTGAAGCTTTCTTT.

The table lists this clone with a few counts. The rearrangement uses TRBV7-2 and TRBJ2-7; possible D gene TRBD2, 7 bases. Germline V gives CDR1 SGHTA, CDR2 FQGNSA. Trimming took 5 bases from V and 6 from J, leaving 20 bases between them. This CDR3 contains 15 residues. In DNA, the CDR3 is TGTGCCAGCAGCCAACGAGGGGGGCGGGAGTCCGAGCAGTACGTC. Protein sequence: CASSQRGGRESEQYV.

The V call is TRBV5-8, the J call TRBJ1-5, with D possibly matching TRBD1 (6 bases). CDR3 length: 13 residues. With 0 bases removed from V and 5 bases from J, the gap between germline ends came to 6 bases. Germline V CDR1 and CDR2: SGHTS, YDEGEE. CDR3 region: CASSLDRDQPQHF. The DNA of the CDR3 is TGTGCCAGCAGCTTGGACAGGGATCAGCCCCAGCATTTT.

The genes are TRBV2 and TRBJ2-3; 12 nucleotides agree with TRBD2. This CDR3 has 15 amino acids. Germline values: CDR1 SNHLY, CDR2 FYNNEI. The J segment lost 6 bases and the V segment lost 6 bases, leaving 7 bases of the junction unmatched. The CDR3 here is CASSRLAGVADTQYF. For the CDR3, the DNA is TGTGCCAGCAGCCGACTAGCGGGAGTGGCGGATACGCAGTATTTT.

This rearrangement joins TRBV28 to TRBJ2-1; TRBD1 aligns across 8 bases. The CDR3 covers 15 residues. Germline CDR1 MDHEN, CDR2 SYDVKM. Trimming removed 4 bases from V and 5 bases from J; junction bases left unmatched: 7. CDR3 coding DNA: TGTGCCAGCAGTTACCGGGACAGGCGCAACAATGAGCAGTTCTTC. It translates to CASSYRDRRNNEQFF.